These 15 T cell receptor beta chains originate from one sample sequenced in a study of T cell responses to AZD1222 COVID-19 vaccine. The assay was immunoSEQ multiplex PCR, and TCRdb's table has in-frame clones only and misses some. Seen here are 100,000 to 150,000 clones, 85% to 90% observed once, and the top ten hold 2.5% to 4%. The specimen was peripheral blood, collected on day 0 of AZD1222 vaccination. These receptor sequences come from an adult in good health.

This rearrangement joins TRBV28 to TRBJ2-4; unclear D gene. This CDR3 comprises 17 residues. Germline CDR1 is MDHEN and CDR2 is SYDVKM. The germline V and J ends were trimmed by 4 bases and 3 bases, with 19 bases remaining between them. The CDR3 sequence is CASSSSKQLLGKNIQYF. CDR3 nucleotides: TGTGCCAGCAGTTCGTCAAAACAGCTCCTCGGCAAAAACATTCAGTACTTC.

The rearrangement links TRBV7-2 to TRBJ1-6; no clear D. The CDR3 covers 13 residues. Per the germline V gene, CDR1 is SGHTA and CDR2 is FQGNSA. Trimming pared 3 bases from V and 11 bases from J, leaving 11 bases between. The CDR3 bases are TGTGCCAGCAGCTTGGACCATAGACCACCCCTCCACTTT. Translating gives CASSLDHRPPLHF. Full variable domain (rest looked up from reference TRBV7-2 and TRBJ1-6): GAGVSQSPSNKVTEKGKDVELRCDPISGHTALYWYRQSLGQGLEFLIYFQGNSAPDKSGLPSDRFSAERTGGSVSTLTIQRTQQEDSAVYLCASSLDHRPPLHFGNGTRLTVT.

The rearrangement links TRBV13 to TRBJ2-1; D perhaps matches TRBD2 (6 bases). Germline V CDR1 and CDR2: PRHDT, FYEKMQ (reference sequence). CDR3 length equals 16 residues. Trimming pared 5 bases from V and 5 bases from J, leaving 19 bases between. The CDR3 DNA reads TGTGCCAGCAGCCGACCCGGCGGGGTAGTCCACAATGAGCAGTTCTTC. This codes for CASSRPGGVVHNEQFF.

The chain is built from TRBV5-6 and TRBJ1-4, with TRBD1 matching over 12 bases. The germline V gene encodes CDR1 SGHDT and CDR2 YYEEEE. J gave up 6 bases and V 3 bases, and 3 bases lay outside the gene matches. This CDR3 has 15 amino acids. CDR3 nucleotide sequence: TGTGCCAGCAGCTCGGGGACAGGGGGCCATGAAAAACTGTTTTTT. It is translated as CASSSGTGGHEKLFF.

In this sample, this clone turned up once. The chain employs TRBV10-3 and TRBJ2-2; D may match TRBD1 or TRBD2 (6 bases each). Between the trimmed V and J ends, which lost 4 bases and 5 bases, there was a span of 29 bases. The CDR3 spans 20 residues. Per germline, CDR1 ENHRY and CDR2 SYGVKD. CDR3 sequence: CAISGRPERLGGRGTGELFF. In DNA, the CDR3 is TGTGCCATCAGTGGGCGACCCGAAAGACTAGGGGGAAGGGGTACCGGGGAGCTGTTTTTT.

This clone was found once. The CDR3 loop reads CASTWDSNYGYTF. CDR3 in DNA: TGTGCCAGCACCTGGGACAGCAACTATGGCTACACCTTC. V gene TRBV2 combines with J gene TRBJ1-2; 7 bases line up with TRBD1. CDR3 size: 13 residues. V lost 7 bases, J lost 2 bases, and 4 bases stayed unmatched. CDR1 and CDR2 from the germline V gene are SNHLY and FYNNEI.

The chain is built from TRBV19 and TRBJ2-5; no clear D. This CDR3 is built from 13 residues. The V gene lost 3 bases and the J gene lost 7 bases, with 12 bases spanning the gap. From germline, CDR1 is LNHDA and CDR2 SQIVND (reference sequence). The CDR3 bases are TGTGCCAGTAGTATCGGCCCCCTGGGGACCCAGTACTTC. Its protein is CASSIGPLGTQYF.

The chain carries TRBV29-1 and TRBJ1-2, with TRBD1 matching over 11 bases. This CDR3 spans 15 amino acids. Germline V lookup: CDR1 SQVTM, CDR2 ANQGSEA. Trimming cost V 3 bases and J 8 bases; bases outside gene matches: 11. The chain's CDR3 is CSVDGQGASSKGYTF. Written as DNA, the CDR3 is TGCAGCGTTGATGGACAGGGGGCGAGTTCGAAAGGCTACACCTTC.

V gene TRBV19 combines with J gene TRBJ1-2; 7 positions agree with TRBD1. The CDR3 totals 13 residues. Germline V gene data show CDR1 as LNHDA and CDR2 as SQIVND (reference sequence). The V and J ends lost 4 bases and 7 bases, in that order; junction bases with no gene match: 6. CDR3 amino acids: CASSNTGARGYTF. CDR3 DNA sequence: TGTGCCAGTAGTAATACAGGGGCGCGTGGCTACACCTTC. The variable domain in full, with the rest retrieved from reference TRBV19 and TRBJ1-2, is DGGITQSPKYLFRKEGQNVTLSCEQNLNHDAMYWYRQDPGQGLRLIYYSQIVNDFQKGDIAEGYSVSREKKESFPLTVTSAQKNPTAFYLCASSNTGARGYTFGSGTRLTVV.

This chain joins TRBV7-6 and TRBJ1-2; 9 bases fit TRBD1. The CDR3 contains 15 residues. J lost 4 bases, V lost 5 bases, and 8 bases had no gene match. Per germline, CDR1 SGHVS and CDR2 FNYEAQ. The CDR3 loop reads CASSPQQGAGYGYTF. The CDR3, as DNA: TGTGCCAGCAGCCCCCAACAGGGGGCCGGCTATGGCTACACCTTC.

The gene calls are TRBV28 and TRBJ1-2; D gene ambiguous. V lost 3 bases, J lost 0 bases, and 8 bases lay in between. The CDR3 totals 14 residues. CDR1 is MDHEN and CDR2 is SYDVKM in the germline V gene. DNA of the CDR3: TGTGCCAGCAGTTTTCAACCTCCTAACTATGGCTACACCTTC. Translated, it gives CASSFQPPNYGYTF.

The gene calls are TRBV5-4 and TRBJ2-3; 7 nucleotides align to TRBD2. The CDR3 extends over 15 amino acids. Germline V gene lookup returns CDR1 SGHNT and CDR2 YYREEE (reference sequence). After removal of 2 bases from V and 3 bases from J, the junction contained 6 bases not matched to a gene. The CDR3, as DNA: TGTGCCAGCAGCTTCGGCGGGGGTGGGACAGATACGCAGTATTTT. The encoded protein is CASSFGGGGTDTQYF.

The genes are TRBV5-4 and TRBJ2-1; 11 bases line up with TRBD2. The trim removed 4 bases at V and 9 bases at J, leaving 12 bases unmatched. This CDR3 region has 16 residues. Germline CDR1 is SGHNT and CDR2 is YYREEE (reference sequence). CDR3 DNA: TGTGCCAGCAGCCCCCAACTAGCGGGGGTTGGGGGTGAGCAGTTCTTC. Translation gives CASSPQLAGVGGEQFF.

CDR3 protein: CASSPQILQGSYEQYF. In DNA, the CDR3 is TGTGCCAGCAGCCCCCAGATCCTACAGGGTTCCTACGAGCAGTACTTC. The V and J genes are TRBV14 and TRBJ2-7; the D gene is possibly TRBD1 (6 bases). V was cut by 4 bases and J by 1 base, with 17 bases left in between. Germline CDR1 is SGHDN and CDR2 is FVKESK. This CDR3 comprises 16 residues.

The chain employs TRBV5-1 and TRBJ2-2, with D possibly called TRBD1 or TRBD2 (5 bases each). The CDR3 loop spans 17 amino acids. V dropped 3 bases and J dropped 7 bases, with 22 bases sitting between them. Germline V gives CDR1 SGHRS, CDR2 YFSETQ. CDR3 in DNA: TGCGCCAGCAGCTCCCCGGAAGAGGTCGGGACCATCGGGGAGCTGTTTTTT. It specifies CASSSPEEVGTIGELFF.